The entry below describes one T cell receptor (beta chain). Antigen unknown. These data belong to a study of cytomegalovirus exposure and HLA in healthy donors. Study details: As an earlier analysis found, around 190 million T cells yielded over 95 million unique TCR beta sequences.

This CDR3 contains 14 residues. Germline V gene data show CDR1 as SEHNR and CDR2 as FQNEAQ (reference sequence). J lost 4 bases, V lost 1 base, and 1 base had no gene match. The study ran its PCR with 60 Vbeta and 13 Jbeta primers. Clones were read by immunoSEQ multiplex PCR, and TCRdb kept only the in-frame ones, dropping some. The table lists tens of thousands of clones, roughly 70% of them singletons. Study-wide points: Using a false discovery rate of 0.05, a later analysis showed that some 16,000 TCR beta sequences were associated with HLA alleles.

The J gene is TRBJ2-3, the V gene TRBV7-9, with 8 nucleotides matching TRBD2. The sequence was collected from a man aged 70 or older in good health and CMV-seronegative. Material for sequencing was PBMCs. The CDR3 loop reads CASSLELAADTQYF. The DNA for the CDR3 is TGTGCCAGCAGCTTAGAACTAGCGGCAGATACGCAGTATTTT.